The 2 T cell receptor beta chains given below trace back to one sample, sequenced in a study of identical twins. Each CDR3 protein gets one entry after TCRdb re-called the 5' RACE reads with MiXCR. The profile covers approximately 630,000 distinct CDR3 sequences, with 7.1% appearing a single time and 1.6% taken by the ten largest. These data also featured in a second study, about yellow fever vaccine responses in identical twins.

Sequencing was carried out using PBMCs. The receptors derive from a woman aged 18-29 years in good health.

The J gene is TRBJ1-3, the V gene TRBV27; D uncertain. The V and J ends lost 4 bases and 0 bases respectively, with 7 bases between them. The CDR3 loop spans 14 amino acids. Looked up from germline, CDR1 is MNHEY and CDR2 is SMNVEV (reference sequence). The CDR3 loop reads CASSSPGSGNTIYF. DNA of the CDR3: TGTGCCAGCAGTTCCCCTGGCTCTGGAAACACCATATATTTT.

The chain uses TRBV7-8 and TRBJ2-7, with 9 bases aligning to TRBD2. The CDR3 spans 16 residues. Germline CDR1 SGHVS, CDR2 FQNEAQ. V trimming: 4 bases; J trimming: 5 bases; junction bases outside the gene matches: 12. CDR3 amino acids: CASSSLVAGARDEQYF. The CDR3 coding sequence is TGTGCCAGCAGCTCCTTAGTAGCGGGAGCTAGGGACGAGCAGTACTTC.